This TCR beta chain was documented in a study of shared clonotypes between healthy human individuals. Generated by immunoSEQ multiplex PCR, the TCRdb table keeps only in-frame clones and is missing some. The profile shows about 2.5 million clones, around 92% of them singletons. Germline CDR1 is MDHEN and CDR2 is SYDVKM. This CDR3 region has 14 residues. Trimming took 7 bases from V and 5 from J, leaving 15 bases between them. The V gene is TRBV28, the J gene TRBJ2-1; D possibly corresponds to TRBD1 (6 bases). The sequencing sample was made of naive CD4+ T cells from PBMCs. This sample's subset: CD45RA+ positively selected. The receptor's source is a man aged 18 to 30 in good health. Some clones in this sample may be carry-over from other donors' samples. CDR3 sequence reads: CASTRGSLNNEQFF. DNA of the CDR3: TGTGCCAGCACAAGGGGGAGCCTTAACAATGAGCAGTTCTTC.